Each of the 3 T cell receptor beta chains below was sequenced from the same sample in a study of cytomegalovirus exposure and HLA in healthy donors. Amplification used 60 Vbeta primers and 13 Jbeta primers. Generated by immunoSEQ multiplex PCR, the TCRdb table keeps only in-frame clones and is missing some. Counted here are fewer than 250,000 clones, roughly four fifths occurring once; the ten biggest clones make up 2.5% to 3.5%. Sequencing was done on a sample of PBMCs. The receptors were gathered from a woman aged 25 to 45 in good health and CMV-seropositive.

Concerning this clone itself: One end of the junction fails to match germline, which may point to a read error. Written as DNA, the CDR3 is TGCGCCAACAGCGGAGCGGGAGCCTACAATGAGCAGTTCTTC. Protein sequence: CANSGAGAYNEQFF. The chain employs TRBV5-1 and TRBJ2-1; TRBD2 aligns across 8 bases. CDR1 and CDR2 (germline): SGHRS, YFSETQ. The CDR3 sequence is 14 residues long.

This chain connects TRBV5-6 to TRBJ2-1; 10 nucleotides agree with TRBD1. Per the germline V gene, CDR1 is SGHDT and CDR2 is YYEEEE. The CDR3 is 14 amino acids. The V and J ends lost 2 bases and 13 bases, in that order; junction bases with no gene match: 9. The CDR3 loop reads CASSFPGQGIEQFF. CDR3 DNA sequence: TGTGCCAGCAGCTTTCCGGGACAGGGGATAGAACAGTTCTTC.

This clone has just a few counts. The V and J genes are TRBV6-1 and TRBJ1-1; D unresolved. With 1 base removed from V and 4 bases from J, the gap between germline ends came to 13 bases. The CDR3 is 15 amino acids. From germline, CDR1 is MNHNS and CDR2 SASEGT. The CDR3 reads CASSEEVAEATEAFF. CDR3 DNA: TGTGCCAGCAGTGAAGAGGTAGCGGAAGCCACTGAAGCTTTCTTT.